This T cell receptor beta chain was identified in a study of cytomegalovirus exposure and HLA in healthy donors. For the study at large: Some 200 million T cells yielded 110 million or so unique TCR beta sequences in earlier analysis.

The V gene end was trimmed by 4 bases and the J gene end by 0 bases; junction bases not matched to a gene: 10. The CDR3 is 16 residues long. The germline V gene has CDR1 SQVTM and CDR2 ANQGSEA. Primers included in the PCR were 60 Vbeta and 13 Jbeta primers. Clones were read by immunoSEQ multiplex PCR, and TCRdb kept only the in-frame ones, dropping some. The data show some 140,000 clones, around 67% seen once. Sequences were obtained from PBMCs. This TCR derives from a man aged 18-30 years in good health and CMV-seropositive. This chain links TRBV29-1 with TRBJ1-1; 8 bases are shared with TRBD1. The CDR3 DNA follows: TGCAGCGTTGGTAATAGGCCAGGGGGCTTGAACACTGAAGCTTTCTTT. This encodes CSVGNRPGGLNTEAFF. The variable domain in full, with the rest retrieved from reference TRBV29-1 and TRBJ1-1, is SAVISQKPSRDICQRGTSLTIQCQVDSQVTMMFWYRQQPGQSLTLIATANQGSEATYESGFVIDKFPISRPNLTFSTLTVSNMSPEDSSIYLCSVGNRPGGLNTEAFFGQGTRLTVV.